This TCR beta chain stems from a study of T cell responses to AZD1222 COVID-19 vaccine. In the study overall: Doses given second, at about 4 or about 12 weeks, were pooled.

V lost 0 bases, J lost 7 bases, and 8 bases lay in between. From germline, CDR1 is SGHRS and CDR2 YFSETQ. This CDR3 region has 13 residues. Sequencing used immunoSEQ multiplex PCR; TCRdb keeps in-frame clones, though not all of them. The sample carries about 94,000 clones, roughly 88% recorded once. A few counts support this clone. The sample consisted of peripheral blood, taken on day 0 of AZD1222 vaccination. The receptor comes from an adult in good health. The chain couples TRBV5-1 to TRBJ2-1; D gene unclear. The CDR3 DNA reads TGCGCCAGCAGCTTGGGGGCGCAGAATGAGCAGTTCTTC. Translating gives CASSLGAQNEQFF.